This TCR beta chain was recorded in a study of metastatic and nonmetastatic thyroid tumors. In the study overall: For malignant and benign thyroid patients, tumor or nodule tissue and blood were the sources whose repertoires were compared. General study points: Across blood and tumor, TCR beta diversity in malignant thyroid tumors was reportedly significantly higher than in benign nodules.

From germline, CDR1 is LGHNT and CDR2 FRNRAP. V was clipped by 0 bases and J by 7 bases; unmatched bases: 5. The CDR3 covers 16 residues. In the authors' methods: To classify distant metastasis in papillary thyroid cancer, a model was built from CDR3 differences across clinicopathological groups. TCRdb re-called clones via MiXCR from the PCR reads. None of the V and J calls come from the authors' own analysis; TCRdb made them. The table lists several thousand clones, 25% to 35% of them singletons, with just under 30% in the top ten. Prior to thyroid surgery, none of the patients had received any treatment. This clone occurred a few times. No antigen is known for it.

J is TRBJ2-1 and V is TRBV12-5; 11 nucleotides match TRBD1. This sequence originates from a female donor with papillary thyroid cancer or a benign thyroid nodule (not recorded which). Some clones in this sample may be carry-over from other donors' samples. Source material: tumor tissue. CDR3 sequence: CASGLVGTGGFNEQFF. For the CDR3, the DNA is TGTGCTAGTGGTTTGGTTGGGACAGGGGGGTTTAATGAGCAGTTCTTC. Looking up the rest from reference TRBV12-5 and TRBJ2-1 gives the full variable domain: DARVTQTPRHKVTEMGQEVTMRCQPILGHNTVFWYRQTMMQGLELLAYFRNRAPLDDSGMPKDRFSAEMPDATLATLKIQPSEPRDSAVYFCASGLVGTGGFNEQFFGPGTRLTVL.